The clone carrying this TCR beta chain was counted between two and nine times. The antigen is not known. V was pared by 0 bases and J by 4 bases, with 12 bases of the junction left unmatched. Germline V gene lookup returns CDR1 SGHRS and CDR2 YFSETQ. CDR3 length: 17 residues. This specimen comes from a study of regulatory T cells in long-lasting Graves disease. According to the study, TCR beta libraries were built with iRepertoire HTBI primers and CDR3-region Arm-PCR. From the multiplex PCR reads, TCRdb called clonotypes with MiXCR, one entry per CDR3 protein. The table lists roughly 350,000 distinct CDR3 sequences, roughly 16% of them singletons, with 20% in the top ten. Study-level results: Persistent disease was associated with favored TRBV28 usage and with favored use of TRBJ1-2 and TRBJ2-5.

Time point defined: newly diagnosed GD, antithyroid drugs for less than 3 months. PBMC RNA was the source of the TCR library. These records were also assigned to another study, of T cells in Graves' hyperthyroidism and ophthalmopathy.

This chain links TRBV5-1 with TRBJ2-5, with TRBD2 identical over 7 bases. This TCR was recovered from a woman under 30 with Graves disease. The sequencing used peripheral blood mononuclear cells (PBMCs), collected at new diagnosis, from a patient treated with antithyroid drugs. The CDR3 is CASSLERGGLPGETQYF. The CDR3, as DNA: TGCGCCAGCAGCTTGGAGCGGGGAGGTCTCCCCGGAGAGACCCAGTACTTC. Full variable domain (missing parts from reference TRBV5-1 and TRBJ2-5): KAGVTQTPRYLIKTRGQQVTLSCSPISGHRSVSWYQQTPGQGLQFLFEYFSETQRNKGNFPGRFSGRQFSNSRSEMNVSTLELGDSALYLCASSLERGGLPGETQYFGPGTRLLVL.